The 21 T cell receptor beta chains in this list originate from one sample, sequenced in a study of OX40 agonist ivuxolimab in advanced cancers. Produced via immunoSEQ multiplex PCR; TCRdb's table is partial and in-frame only. The sample carries under 20,000 clones, 70% to 90% recorded once. The material sequenced was CD4+ or CD8+ T cells sorted from blood, taken in a trial of the OX40 agonist ivuxolimab. These TCRs come from an adult with an advanced solid tumor such as melanoma, head and neck, liver or kidney cancer.

V and J are TRBV18 and TRBJ2-3; TRBD2 matches 11 bases. CDR1 and CDR2 from the germline V gene are KGHSH and LQKENI. The CDR3 is 17 amino acids. J was trimmed by 6 bases and V by 4 bases; bases with no gene match: 12. CDR3 residues: CASSLLLAGASWDTQYF. The CDR3 nucleotides read TGTGCCAGCTCACTCCTACTAGCGGGGGCTTCTTGGGATACGCAGTATTTT. Full variable domain (remainder filled in from reference TRBV18 and TRBJ2-3): NAGVMQNPRHLVRRRGQEARLRCSPMKGHSHVYWYRQLPEEGLKFMVYLQKENIIDESGMPKERFSAEFPKEGPSILRIQQVVRGDSAAYFCASSLLLAGASWDTQYFGPGTRLTVL.

This clone was found once. J is TRBJ1-5 and V is TRBV2, with 10 bases aligning to TRBD1. The germline V gene encodes CDR1 SNHLY and CDR2 FYNNEI. The CDR3 is 15 amino acids. J was trimmed by 6 bases and V by 1 base; bases with no gene match: 3. The CDR3 sequence is CASSEGQGAFQPQHF. In DNA, the CDR3 is TGTGCCAGCAGTGAAGGACAGGGGGCTTTTCAGCCCCAGCATTTT.

This clone was seen only a few times. The chain carries TRBV19 and TRBJ2-7, with TRBD2 matching 8 bases. The CDR3 is 17 residues long. With 3 bases clipped from V and 2 bases from J, the junction kept 12 bases outside the gene matches. From germline, CDR1 is LNHDA and CDR2 SQIVND (reference sequence). This chain's CDR3 is CASSIGDRTSGPYEQYF. Written as DNA, the CDR3 is TGTGCCAGTAGTATCGGTGATAGAACTAGCGGACCCTACGAGCAGTACTTC. Looking up the rest from reference TRBV19 and TRBJ2-7 gives the full variable domain: DGGITQSPKYLFRKEGQNVTLSCEQNLNHDAMYWYRQDPGQGLRLIYYSQIVNDFQKGDIAEGYSVSREKKESFPLTVTSAQKNPTAFYLCASSIGDRTSGPYEQYFGPGTRLTVT.

A note on this clone: Other DNA sequences in this specimen translate into the identical CDR3. The chain links TRBV6-6 to TRBJ1-1; tentatively, D is TRBD1 (6 bases). This CDR3 has 14 residues. Between the trimmed V and J ends, which lost 2 bases and 5 bases, there was a span of 12 bases. CDR1 and CDR2 (germline): MNHNY, SVGAGI (reference sequence). The CDR3 loop reads CASSYDRRGTEAFF. The DNA for the CDR3 is TGTGCCAGCAGTTACGACAGGCGGGGGACTGAAGCTTTCTTT.

The chain links TRBV2 to TRBJ2-3; TRBD1 might be the D (8 bases). Germline V CDR1 and CDR2: SNHLY, FYNNEI. This CDR3 is 14 amino acids long. Trimming removed 7 bases from V and 11 bases from J, with 22 bases in between. CDR3 nucleotides: TGTGCCAGCAAGGGAAACAGGGGGGAGGGGATGCAGTATTTT. It codes for CASKGNRGEGMQYF.

The chain is built from TRBV18 and TRBJ1-1; 7 bases align to TRBD1. CDR3 length: 14 residues. Germline V gene lookup returns CDR1 KGHSH and CDR2 LQKENI. Trimming at V came to 4 bases and at J to 3 bases, leaving 5 bases not matched to a gene. CDR3 nucleotide sequence: TGTGCCAGCTCACTTAGGGGGCATGACACTGAAGCTTTCTTT. As protein: CASSLRGHDTEAFF.

This chain uses TRBV5-1 with TRBJ2-3, with 14 bases matching TRBD2. Germline assignment: CDR1 SGHRS and CDR2 YFSETQ. Germline trimming cut 4 bases from V and 0 bases from J; bases unmatched to any gene: 7. The CDR3 totals 18 residues. As DNA, the CDR3 is TGCGCCAGCAGCCAAGGGACTAGCGGGGGACCTAGCACAGATACGCAGTATTTT. As protein: CASSQGTSGGPSTDTQYF.

The chain employs TRBV10-3 and TRBJ2-5, with D tentatively TRBD1 (5 bases). In germline, CDR1 is ENHRY, CDR2 SYGVKD. The CDR3 extends over 12 amino acids. V dropped 4 bases and J dropped 3 bases, with 6 bases sitting between them. CDR3: CAISVGEETQYF. CDR3 DNA: TGTGCCATCAGTGTAGGGGAAGAGACCCAGTACTTC.

The chain is built from TRBV5-1 and TRBJ1-5; D gene unclear. This CDR3 has 13 amino acids. Germline lookup yields CDR1 SGHRS and CDR2 YFSETQ. V lost 4 bases, J lost 7 bases, and 12 bases lay in between. The CDR3 is CASSLGGKQPQHF. In DNA form, the CDR3 reads TGCGCCAGCAGCCTCGGAGGGAAACAGCCCCAGCATTTT.

V gene TRBV5-8 combines with J gene TRBJ1-6, with D possibly matching TRBD1 (6 bases). The CDR3 totals 14 residues. Trimming pared 1 base from V and 10 bases from J, leaving 12 bases between. CDR1 is SGHTS, CDR2 YDEGEE, per germline. The DNA of the CDR3 is TGTGCCAGCAGCTTGCGGGGGGCAAGCTCACCCCTCCACTTT. Translating gives CASSLRGASSPLHF.

The V call is TRBV2, the J call TRBJ2-7; the D is unclear. Trimming removed 6 bases from V and 6 bases from J, with 15 bases in between. Germline CDR1 is SNHLY and CDR2 is FYNNEI. The length of the CDR3 is 13 residues. CDR3 DNA: TGTGCCAGCAGCCCTAACGGTAGTCCCGAGCAGTACTTC. Its protein is CASSPNGSPEQYF. Looking up the rest from reference TRBV2 and TRBJ2-7 gives the full variable domain: EPEVTQTPSHQVTQMGQEVILRCVPISNHLYFYWYRQILGQKVEFLVSFYNNEISEKSEIFDDQFSVERPDGSNFTLKIRSTKLEDSAMYFCASSPNGSPEQYFGPGTRLTVT.

V usage is TRBV7-3 and J usage is TRBJ2-1; D possibly uses TRBD1 or TRBD2 (6 bases each). The CDR3 sequence is 15 residues long. Per the germline V gene, CDR1 is SGHTA and CDR2 is FQGTGA. V lost 1 base and J 7 bases, leaving 14 bases between the germline ends. DNA of the CDR3: TGTGCCAGCAGCTTAAGAGGAGGGGGTATGAATGAGCAGTTCTTC. Amino acids: CASSLRGGGMNEQFF. The complete variable domain, with remaining parts taken from reference TRBV7-3 and TRBJ2-1, reads GAGVSQTPSNKVTEKGKYVELRCDPISGHTALYWYRQSLGQGPEFLIYFQGTGAADDSGLPNDRFFAVRPEGSVSTLKIQRTERGDSAVYLCASSLRGGGMNEQFFGPGTRLTVL.

This chain links TRBV27 with TRBJ2-2; possible D gene TRBD2, 6 bases. Germline lookup yields CDR1 MNHEY and CDR2 SMNVEV (reference sequence). The CDR3 has 16 residues. Trimming left V 3 bases short and J 2 bases short, with 13 bases between. As DNA, the CDR3 is TGTGCCAGCAGTTTTGACGGGAGAAGAAACACCGGGGAGCTGTTTTTT. Protein: CASSFDGRRNTGELFF.

The rearrangement uses TRBV7-6 and TRBJ2-3, with D perhaps TRBD2 (5 bases). Trimming took off 0 bases at V and 6 bases at J, with 19 bases between the two ends. Germline V CDR1 and CDR2: SGHVS, FNYEAQ. The CDR3 spans 17 residues. As DNA, the CDR3 is TGTGCCAGCAGCTTAGCGCCGGGGATGGGTCAGCCGGATACGCAGTATTTT. Protein sequence: CASSLAPGMGQPDTQYF.

Only a few counts were recorded for this clone. The chain uses TRBV2 and TRBJ2-1; 14 positions match TRBD2. CDR3 size: 13 residues. Germline CDR1 SNHLY, CDR2 FYNNEI. The trim removed 9 bases at V and 6 bases at J, leaving 1 base unmatched. CDR3 bases: TGTGCCAGGGGGACTAGCGGGGGCAATGAGCAGTTCTTC. It codes for CARGTSGGNEQFF. Full variable domain (missing parts from reference TRBV2 and TRBJ2-1): EPEVTQTPSHQVTQMGQEVILRCVPISNHLYFYWYRQILGQKVEFLVSFYNNEISEKSEIFDDQFSVERPDGSNFTLKIRSTKLEDSAMYFCARGTSGGNEQFFGPGTRLTVL.

The rearrangement links TRBV2 to TRBJ2-1, with 7 bases matching TRBD2. V trimming: 5 bases; J trimming: 5 bases; junction bases outside the gene matches: 3. The CDR3 sequence is 13 residues long. Germline loops: CDR1 SNHLY, CDR2 FYNNEI. The DNA of the CDR3 is TGTGCCAGCAGTTTGAGCGGGAACAATGAGCAGTTCTTC. The encoded protein is CASSLSGNNEQFF.

This chain joins TRBV6-1 and TRBJ1-5; D might be TRBD1 (5 bases). Germline V gives CDR1 MNHNS, CDR2 SASEGT. The CDR3 runs to 14 residues. Trimming left V 0 bases short and J 4 bases short, with 7 bases between. Here the CDR3 DNA reads TGTGCCAGCAGTGAAGCTACAGGAAATCAGCCCCAGCATTTT. Its protein product is CASSEATGNQPQHF.

CDR3 region: CASSEAPVNTIYF. CDR3 nucleotides: TGCGCCAGCAGCGAAGCTCCCGTAAACACCATATATTTT. The rearrangement links TRBV5-1 to TRBJ1-3; D is undetermined. The CDR3 covers 13 residues. CDR1 and CDR2 from the germline V gene are SGHRS and YFSETQ. V lost 4 bases and J lost 6, with 11 bases in between. Together with reference TRBV5-1 and TRBJ1-3, the CDR3 gives the full variable domain: KAGVTQTPRYLIKTRGQQVTLSCSPISGHRSVSWYQQTPGQGLQFLFEYFSETQRNKGNFPGRFSGRQFSNSRSEMNVSTLELGDSALYLCASSEAPVNTIYFGEGSWLTVV.

The gene calls are TRBV9 and TRBJ2-5; D possibly uses TRBD1 or TRBD2 (5 bases each). Germline V gives CDR1 SGDLS, CDR2 YYNGEE. V was clipped by 4 bases and J by 5 bases, with 18 bases between them. The CDR3 is 15 residues long. CDR3 sequence (DNA): TGTGCCAGCAGCCCAGAGCTGTCGGGGCAGGAGACCCAGTACTTC. This encodes CASSPELSGQETQYF.

This chain links TRBV29-1 with TRBJ1-4; no reliable D call. The V gene's germline CDR1 is SQVTM and CDR2 ANQGSEA. Deletions cut 5 bases from V and 8 bases from J, with 9 bases between. The CDR3 contains 11 residues. The CDR3 DNA follows: TGCAGCGTTAGAATCCGGGAAAAACTGTTTTTT. Translated: CSVRIREKLFF.

J is TRBJ2-4 and V is TRBV7-8; 8 nucleotides agree with TRBD2. Germline values: CDR1 SGHVS, CDR2 FQNEAQ. V shed 0 bases, J shed 3 bases, and the junction held 7 bases outside the gene matches. This CDR3 spans 17 amino acids. CDR3 nucleotide sequence: TGTGCCAGCAGCTTAGCAAGAAGTCGGGAGGGCAAAAACATTCAGTACTTC. Its translation is CASSLARSREGKNIQYF.